Only a few counts were recorded for the clone carrying this T cell receptor beta chain. The record originates from a study of blood T cell repertoires in COVID-19. About the research overall: Spain, Italy and the United States supplied samples that represented acute and convalescent COVID-19.

Assay used: immunoSEQ multiplex PCR; TCRdb lists only in-frame clones, some missing. The sample has 150,000 or so clones; 75% to 85% are singletons. The TCR originated in a woman aged 80 or over with active or convalescent COVID-19. The sequenced sample consisted of peripheral blood.

The CDR3 nucleotides read TGTGCCAGCAGTTTAAGTAGGACAAGTACATATGGCTACACCTTC. Translating it yields CASSLSRTSTYGYTF. The chain uses TRBV28 and TRBJ1-2, with D perhaps matching TRBD1 (5 bases). Germline CDR1 MDHEN, CDR2 SYDVKM. Trimming took 2 bases from V and 5 from J, leaving 15 bases between them. The CDR3 has 15 residues.